Below, 8 T cell receptor beta chains from the same sample are listed, as sequenced in a study of shared clonotypes between healthy human individuals. Repertoires were generated with immunoSEQ multiplex PCR, while TCRdb's copy carries only in-frame clones and drops some. This table holds hundreds of thousands of clones, over 65% found once. Sample: PBMCs. The receptors were gathered from a woman aged 40 to 55 in good health. Some clones in this sample may be carry-over from other donors' samples.

This clone was detected a few times. V usage is TRBV5-3 and J usage is TRBJ2-7, with D possibly being TRBD1 (6 bases). TRBV5-3 is an open reading frame whose function is uncertain. Trimming removed 0 bases from V and 4 bases from J, with 11 bases in between. The CDR3 sequence is 14 residues long. Here the CDR3 DNA reads TGTGCCAGAAGCTTGGACAGGGTGGTGTACGAGCAGTACTTC. It yields the protein CARSLDRVVYEQYF.

The J gene is TRBJ1-1, the V gene TRBV9; TRBD1 agrees at 7 bases. The junction had 4 bases not matched to a gene; V was cut back by 3 bases and J by 5 bases. The germline CDR1 and CDR2 sequences are SGDLS and YYNGEE. The CDR3 is 13 amino acids. The CDR3 region has the DNA TGTGCCAGCAGCGCCCAGGGGGAAACTGAAGCTTTCTTT. Encoded protein: CASSAQGETEAFF.

The chain combines TRBV9 with TRBJ1-4, with D possibly being TRBD1 (6 bases). Deletions cut 0 bases from V and 2 bases from J, with 8 bases between. This CDR3 is built from 15 residues. CDR1 is SGDLS, CDR2 YYNGEE, per germline. In nucleotides, the CDR3 is TGTGCCAGCAGCGTAGGAGGGGGGACTAATGAAAAACTGTTTTTT. Amino acids: CASSVGGGTNEKLFF.

Comment on this clone: Other DNA sequences in the same sample also yield this CDR3. The genes are TRBV7-9 and TRBJ1-1; D may be TRBD1 (6 bases). There are 15 residues in the CDR3. Germline values: CDR1 SEHNR, CDR2 FQNEAQ (reference sequence). Between the trimmed V and J ends, which lost 1 base and 5 bases, there was a span of 14 bases. The CDR3 region is CASSLVGGFRTEAFF. In DNA form, the CDR3 reads TGTGCCAGCAGCTTAGTAGGGGGATTTAGGACTGAAGCTTTCTTT.

As to this clone: This likely reflects a read error, since a far larger clone is one base away. The CDR3 region has the DNA TGTGCCTGGAGAAGTGTTTGGGATGCGCAGTATTTT. Encoded protein: CAWRSVWDAQYF. V gene TRBV30 combines with J gene TRBJ2-3; D uncertain. The CDR3 has 12 amino acids. CDR1 is GTSNPN, CDR2 SVGIG, per germline (reference sequence). V lost 3 bases to trimming and J lost 10 bases, with 14 bases between them.

The genes are TRBV2 and TRBJ2-5; TRBD2 matches 12 bases. The germline gives CDR1 SNHLY, CDR2 FYNNEI. The CDR3 covers 16 residues. With 1 base clipped from V and 7 bases from J, the junction kept 7 bases outside the gene matches. DNA of the CDR3: TGTGCCAGCAGTGAAGGACTAGCGGGAGAGGGGTGGACCCAGTACTTC. Translation: CASSEGLAGEGWTQYF.

This clone occurred a few times. The rearrangement joins TRBV2 to TRBJ2-3; D call uncertain. Trimming removed 4 bases at V and 0 bases at J, with 8 bases between. Germline loops: CDR1 SNHLY, CDR2 FYNNEI. CDR3 length: 14 residues. CDR3 nucleotide sequence: TGTGCCAGCAGTGGGCCGGCTAGCACAGATACGCAGTATTTT. This codes for CASSGPASTDTQYF.

This clone has a single count. The V gene is TRBV2, the J gene TRBJ2-7; 7 bases line up with TRBD1. The CDR3 spans 14 residues. From germline, CDR1 is SNHLY and CDR2 FYNNEI. V gave up 8 bases and J gave up 5 bases; unmatched junction bases: 12. The CDR3 DNA follows: TGTGCCAGCCTCCGGGACAGATCACAAGACGAGCAGTACTTC. The encoded protein is CASLRDRSQDEQYF.